A selection of T cell receptor beta chains follows, all from one sample in a study of TIL therapy for anti-PD-1-resistant metastatic lung cancer. Only in-frame clones appear in the TCRdb table, and some are missing; sequencing was by immunoSEQ multiplex PCR. Seen here are 9,500 to 15,000 clones, 70% to 80% observed once, and the top ten hold around 9.1%. The material was blood, obtained at baseline. Every receptor here comes from a person aged 25 to 80 with non-small cell lung cancer. CDR3s include the opening cysteine and the closing phenylalanine or tryptophan. Fields, in order: D gene, J gene, clone size, V gene, CDR3 DNA, CDR3 protein. The D gene is left open where the match is weak. Not all rows give a size; the values are once, few, many and, for expanded clones, a class.

>TRBD2|TRBJ2-7|.|TRBV7-2
TGTGCCAGCATGGGACTAGCGGGAGGAGGGGAGCAGTACTTC
CASMGLAGGGEQYF
>.|TRBJ2-1|once|TRBV13
TGTGCCAGCAGCTCGTCCGGCTCCTCCTACAATGAGCAGTTCTTC
CASSSSGSSYNEQFF
>TRBD1|TRBJ2-5|.|TRBV6-6
TGTGCCAGCAGTCAGCCCTCGGTCAGGGGGCCCCAGTACTTC
CASSQPSVRGPQYF
>.|TRBJ1-2|.|TRBV10-3
TGTGCCATCAGTGAATCGGAAAGTTATGGCTACACCTTC
CAISESESYGYTF
>.|TRBJ1-2|.|TRBV7-9
TGTGCCAGCAGCTTAAGTGGCGATGGCTACACCTTC
CASSLSGDGYTF
>TRBD2|TRBJ2-7|.|TRBV4-3
TGCGCCAGCAGCCAAGATCGGGACTACGTTTCCTACGAGCAGTACTTC
CASSQDRDYVSYEQYF
>TRBD1|TRBJ2-1|.|TRBV30
TGTGCCGCCCGGACAGGGGGCTACAATGAGCAGTTCTTC
CAARTGGYNEQFF
>TRBD2|TRBJ2-3|.|TRBV11-2
TGTGCCAGCAGCTGTCGGACTAGCGGCTGCACAGATACGCAGTATTTT
CASSCRTSGCTDTQYF
>.|TRBJ2-1|.|TRBV29-1
TGCAGCGTTGTCCCCGGGTCGGCAAATGAGCAGTTCTTC
CSVVPGSANEQFF
>TRBD1|TRBJ2-2|.|TRBV5-4
TGTGCCAGCAGCTTCGGAGACAGGGGGCGCGTCGGGGAGCTGTTTTTT
CASSFGDRGRVGELFF
>TRBD2|TRBJ2-7|.|TRBV19
TGTGCCAGTAGTAATAGCGGGAGAACTACGCACGAGCAGTACTTC
CASSNSGRTTHEQYF
>TRBD2|TRBJ2-3|.|TRBV6-1
TGTGCCAGCAGTGTTAGCGGGGGCCTCACAGATACGCAGTATTTT
CASSVSGGLTDTQYF
>TRBD2|TRBJ2-1|.|TRBV10-2
TGCGCCAGCAGTGATCTGCAGCGGGGTAACAATGAGCAGTTCTTC
CASSDLQRGNNEQFF
>.|TRBJ2-7|.|TRBV2
TGTGCCAGCAGTTACAGTCCCTACGAGCAGTACTTC
CASSYSPYEQYF
>.|TRBJ2-7|.|TRBV7-9
TGTGCCAGCAGCCCCGGTAGTAAGACCTACGAGCAGTACTTC
CASSPGSKTYEQYF
>.|TRBJ1-4|.|TRBV6-5
TGTGCCAGCAGTTACGGGGGACACCTTGGTGAAAAACTGTTTTTT
CASSYGGHLGEKLFF
>.|TRBJ2-3|.|TRBV4-3
TGCGCCAGCAGCCAAGAGAGCGATACGCAGTATTTT
CASSQESDTQYF
>TRBD2|TRBJ2-2|.|TRBV10-3
TGTGCCATCAGTGGGACTAGCGGGATCCGGGACGCCGGGGAGCTGTTTTTT
CAISGTSGIRDAGELFF
>TRBD2|TRBJ2-3|.|TRBV2
TGTGCCAGCGCGCTAGCGGTGCAGTATTTT
CASALAVQYF
>.|TRBJ2-7|.|TRBV12-1
TGTGCCAGCAGCTTGGTAGCGGGAGCCTACGAGCAGTACTTC
CASSLVAGAYEQYF
>.|TRBJ2-3|.|TRBV2
TGTGCCAGCAGTGACGTTTGGTCAACAGATACGCAGTATTTT
CASSDVWSTDTQYF
>.|TRBJ2-3|.|TRBV7-9
TGTGCCAGCAGCTTTACCGAAAACACAGATACGCAGTATTTT
CASSFTENTDTQYF
>.|TRBJ1-1|.|TRBV19
TGTGCCAGTAGTATTTCAGGGAACACTGAAGCTTTCTTT
CASSISGNTEAFF
>.|TRBJ1-5|.|TRBV5-1
TGCGCCAGCAGCTTGGCGACAGGCCAACCCCAGCATTTT
CASSLATGQPQHF
>TRBD1|TRBJ2-7|.|TRBV5-5
TGTGCCAGCAGGACAGGGGGCGGCTCCTACGAGCAGTACTTC
CASRTGGGSYEQYF
>.|TRBJ1-2|.|TRBV6-5
TGTGCCAGCAGTCCAGGGAGCTACTATGGCTACACCTTC
CASSPGSYYGYTF
>TRBD2|TRBJ2-1|once|TRBV2
TGTGCCAGCAGTGGACCCCTAGCGGGAGGTTACAATGAGCAGTTCTTC
CASSGPLAGGYNEQFF
>.|TRBJ2-5|.|TRBV12-5
TGTGCTAGTGGTTTGGAGCAAGGGGTGACCCAGTACTTC
CASGLEQGVTQYF
>.|TRBJ2-7|.|TRBV19
TGTGCCAGTCAGGGCTACGAGCAGTACTTC
CASQGYEQYF
>TRBD1|TRBJ1-1|once|TRBV6-1
TGTGCCAGCTATTCCGGGACAGGGTTGACTGAAGCTTTCTTT
CASYSGTGLTEAFF
>.|TRBJ2-3|.|TRBV5-5
TGTGCCAGCAGCTTGGAAGGGCTGGGCACAGATACGCAGTATTTT
CASSLEGLGTDTQYF
>TRBD2|TRBJ2-1|.|TRBV5-1
TGCGCCAGCAGCTTGACTAGCGGCGACTACAATGAGCAGTTCTTC
CASSLTSGDYNEQFF
>.|TRBJ2-1|.|TRBV7-7
TGTGCCAGCAGCCTAGCCGTTGGAGTAGCCTACAATGAGCAGTTCTTC
CASSLAVGVAYNEQFF
>TRBD2|TRBJ2-3|.|TRBV2
TGTGCCAGCGATCTTCCGGGACTAGCGGGTGAAAGCACAGATACGCAGTATTTT
CASDLPGLAGESTDTQYF
>.|TRBJ2-6|.|TRBV11-2
TGTGCCAGCAGCTCCTCAGCACGGGGCCCGCTGGGGGCCAACGTCCTGACTTTC
CASSSSARGPLGANVLTF
>.|TRBJ1-1|.|TRBV19
TGTGCCAGTAGTACCCTCGGACAGACTGAAGCTTTCTTT
CASSTLGQTEAFF
>TRBD1|TRBJ1-3|.|TRBV2
TGTGCCAGCAGTGTAACGCCAGGGGGCTCTGGAAACACCATATATTTT
CASSVTPGGSGNTIYF
>TRBD1|TRBJ2-1|.|TRBV6-4
TGTGCCAGCAGTGACCGGGCAGGGGGATTCAATGAGCAGTTCTTC
CASSDRAGGFNEQFF
>TRBD1|TRBJ1-1|.|TRBV7-2
TGTGCCAGCAGTACAGGAGGGACAGGGGGCGTTCGCACTGAAGCTTTCTTT
CASSTGGTGGVRTEAFF
>.|TRBJ1-1|.|TRBV4-3
TGCGCCAGCAGCCAAGAATGGAGCAGGGGCCTTCTGGTCTACAACACTGAAGCTTTCTTT
CASSQEWSRGLLVYNTEAFF
>TRBD1|TRBJ1-5|.|TRBV19
TGTGCCAGTAGTATGTCAGGGGGCGGCAATCAGCCCCAGCATTTT
CASSMSGGGNQPQHF
>.|TRBJ1-2|.|TRBV2
TGTGCCAGCAGCCCCAGGGAAAACTATGGCTACACCTTC
CASSPRENYGYTF
>.|TRBJ2-7|.|TRBV7-7
TGTGCCAGCAGCTTAGGGGTCGGGGCCACCTACGAGCAGTACTTC
CASSLGVGATYEQYF